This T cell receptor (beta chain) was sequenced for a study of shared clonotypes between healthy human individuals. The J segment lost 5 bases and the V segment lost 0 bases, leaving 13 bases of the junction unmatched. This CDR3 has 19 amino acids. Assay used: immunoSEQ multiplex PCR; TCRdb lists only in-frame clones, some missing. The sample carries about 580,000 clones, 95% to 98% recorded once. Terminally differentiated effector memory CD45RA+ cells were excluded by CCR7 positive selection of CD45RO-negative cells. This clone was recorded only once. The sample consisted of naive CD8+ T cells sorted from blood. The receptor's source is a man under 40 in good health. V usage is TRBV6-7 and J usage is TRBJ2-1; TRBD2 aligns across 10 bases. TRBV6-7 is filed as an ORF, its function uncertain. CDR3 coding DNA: TGTGCCAGCAGTTACTCGAAGGTAGCGGGAGGAGGCGAGAACAATGAGCAGTTCTTC. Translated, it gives CASSYSKVAGGGENNEQFF.